The 32 T cell receptor beta chains below come from one sample, sequenced in a study of cytomegalovirus exposure and HLA in healthy donors. Researchers ran the PCR with 60 Vbeta and 13 Jbeta primers. Clones were sequenced by immunoSEQ multiplex PCR, and TCRdb holds only the in-frame ones, with some missing. The sample contains 150,000 or so clones, over 75% of which appear only once. The sequenced sample consisted of PBMCs. These receptor sequences come from a man under 40 in good health and CMV-seropositive.

V and J are TRBV18 and TRBJ2-1; 7 positions match TRBD1. From germline, CDR1 is KGHSH and CDR2 LQKENI. Trimming at V came to 4 bases and at J to 7 bases, leaving 7 bases not matched to a gene. This CDR3 is 14 amino acids long. CDR3 sequence reads: CASSLDRVRNEQFF. In DNA, the CDR3 is TGTGCCAGCTCACTCGACAGGGTGAGGAATGAGCAGTTCTTC.

CDR3 amino acids: CASSLETGGGYTF. The CDR3 DNA reads as TGTGCCAGCAGCCTCGAGACAGGCGGTGGCTACACCTTC. The genes are TRBV7-9 and TRBJ1-2; D is perhaps TRBD1 (6 bases). This CDR3 comprises 13 residues. Germline CDR1 reads SEHNR; CDR2 reads FQNEAQ (reference sequence). V shed 5 bases and J shed 7 bases, with 14 bases lying between them.

This clone is a singleton in its sample. J is TRBJ2-4 and V is TRBV14; maybe TRBD2 (5 bases). Germline assignment: CDR1 SGHDN and CDR2 FVKESK. V lost 4 bases, J lost 3 bases, and 16 bases lay in between. This CDR3 is 16 amino acids long. The CDR3, as DNA: TGTGCCAGCAGCCCAACGACTCCTCGGGGCAAAAACATTCAGTACTTC. This gives the protein CASSPTTPRGKNIQYF.

This clone was picked up one time. J is TRBJ2-5 and V is TRBV6-5; D uncertain. Germline V gives CDR1 MNHEY, CDR2 SVGAGI. Trimming stripped 4 bases from V and 5 bases from J, with 17 bases between. CDR3 length: 15 residues. As DNA, the CDR3 is TGTGCCAGCAGTTCCTACTCGGGTCAGCAGGAGACCCAGTACTTC. Its protein is CASSSYSGQQETQYF.

Concerning this clone itself: A read error may produce the germline difference seen at one junction end. In nucleotides, the CDR3 is TGCAGCGTGGAAGGGACAGGGAGCGGCTACACCTTC. Protein: CSVEGTGSGYTF. This chain links TRBV29-1 with TRBJ1-2; TRBD1 matches at 9 bases. Per germline, CDR1 SQVTM and CDR2 ANQGSEA. This CDR3 region has 12 residues.

Points on this clone: Mismatch with germline at one junction end may stem from a read error. The genes are TRBV7-9 and TRBJ2-6; a weak D match, TRBD1 (5 bases). This CDR3 spans 13 amino acids. Germline V gives CDR1 SEHNR, CDR2 FQNEAQ (reference sequence). The CDR3, as DNA: TGTGCCAGCACCCAGAGTGGGGCCAGCGTCCTGACTTTC. It specifies CASTQSGASVLTF. The full variable domain, in which reference TRBV7-9 and TRBJ2-6 provide the parts outside the CDR3, is DTGVSQNPRHKITKRGQNVTFRCDPISEHNRLYWYRQTLGQGPEFLTYFQNEAQLEKSRLLSDRFSAERPKGSFSTLEIQRTEQGDSAMYLCASTQSGASVLTFGAGSRLTVL.

The chain joins TRBV29-1 to TRBJ1-2; D perhaps matches TRBD1 (5 bases). V was pared by 2 bases and J by 6 bases, with 7 bases between. The CDR3 extends over 11 amino acids. Germline assignment: CDR1 SQVTM and CDR2 ANQGSEA. CDR3: CSVEPRDGYTF. The CDR3 DNA follows: TGCAGCGTTGAACCCAGGGATGGCTACACCTTC.

This sequence joins TRBV19 and TRBJ1-2; TRBD1 aligns across 7 bases. This CDR3 region has 15 residues. Germline trimming cut 5 bases from V and 4 bases from J; bases unmatched to any gene: 10. The germline CDR1 and CDR2 sequences are LNHDA and SQIVND (reference sequence). DNA for the CDR3: TGTGCCAGTAGTGGCACAGGGGTTAGTGGCTATGGCTACACCTTC. Translating it yields CASSGTGVSGYGYTF.

V and J are TRBV7-9 and TRBJ2-7; D unresolved. This CDR3 is built from 14 residues. Trimming shortened V by 4 bases and J by 0 bases, and 10 bases separated the two germline ends. The germline V gene has CDR1 SEHNR and CDR2 FQNEAQ (reference sequence). The CDR3 sequence: CASSSDTHSYEQYF. DNA of the CDR3: TGTGCCAGCAGCTCAGATACACACTCCTACGAGCAGTACTTC.

V is TRBV28 and J is TRBJ1-5; no reliable D call. Germline V gene sequence: CDR1 MDHEN, CDR2 SYDVKM. This CDR3 is built from 12 residues. Between the trimmed V and J ends, which lost 5 bases and 7 bases, there was a span of 9 bases. CDR3 amino acids: CASSPGGQPQHF. The CDR3 DNA is TGTGCCAGCAGTCCGGGAGGGCAGCCCCAGCATTTT. The variable domain in full, with the rest retrieved from reference TRBV28 and TRBJ1-5, is DVKVTQSSRYLVKRTGEKVFLECVQDMDHENMFWYRQDPGLGLRLIYFSYDVKMKEKGDIPEGYSVSREKKERFSLILESASTNQTSMYLCASSPGGQPQHFGDGTRLSIL.

The chain couples TRBV19 to TRBJ2-2; 12 bases are a match to TRBD2. CDR1 is LNHDA, CDR2 SQIVND, per germline (reference sequence). V lost 10 bases, J lost 4 bases, and 10 bases stayed unmatched. CDR3 size: 16 residues. CDR3 sequence reads: CATTQGLAGFTGELFF. The CDR3 DNA follows: TGTGCCACTACCCAAGGACTAGCGGGATTCACCGGGGAGCTGTTTTTT.

The rearrangement joins TRBV30 to TRBJ1-6; TRBD1 is a possible D gene (6 bases). Germline loops: CDR1 GTSNPN, CDR2 SVGIG (reference sequence). Deletions cut 5 bases from V and 6 bases from J, with 20 bases between. There are 16 residues in the CDR3. The CDR3 reads CAWSLQGFWGNSPLHF. The CDR3 DNA sequence: TGTGCCTGGTCCCTACAGGGATTTTGGGGTAATTCACCCCTCCACTTT.

The V gene is TRBV4-3, the J gene TRBJ2-5; D is unresolved. This CDR3 comprises 14 residues. Germline V CDR1 and CDR2: LGHNA, YSLEER. Trimming shortened V by 1 base and J by 7 bases, and 13 bases separated the two germline ends. CDR3 amino acids: CASSQVARAGTQYF. The CDR3 DNA reads TGCGCCAGCAGCCAAGTAGCCAGAGCTGGGACCCAGTACTTC.

This clone was detected only a few times. J is TRBJ2-1 and V is TRBV5-1; D gene unclear. Trimming removed 3 bases from V and 2 bases from J, with 9 bases in between. The germline CDR1 and CDR2 sequences are SGHRS and YFSETQ. This CDR3 has 14 amino acids. CDR3 in amino acids: CASSSGDTYNEQFF. The CDR3 DNA reads TGCGCCAGCAGCTCGGGTGATACCTACAATGAGCAGTTCTTC.

V gene TRBV7-2 combines with J gene TRBJ2-2, with 12 bases identical to TRBD2. The V gene's germline CDR1 is SGHTA and CDR2 FQGNSA. The CDR3 is made up of 15 amino acids. V lost 5 bases to trimming and J lost 8 bases; unmatched junction nucleotides: 6. The CDR3 loop reads CASSLLAGGGGELFF. The CDR3, as DNA: TGTGCCAGCAGCCTACTAGCGGGGGGAGGAGGGGAGCTGTTTTTT.

Concerning this clone itself: Other DNA sequences of this sample code for an identical CDR3. This sequence joins TRBV5-1 and TRBJ2-1; 8 nucleotides line up with TRBD2. The CDR3 spans 15 residues. Trimming at V came to 3 bases and at J to 0 bases, leaving 2 bases not matched to a gene. CDR1 is SGHRS, CDR2 YFSETQ, per germline. CDR3 sequence reads: CASSSSGSSYNEQFF. As DNA, the CDR3 is TGCGCCAGCAGCTCAAGCGGGAGCTCCTACAATGAGCAGTTCTTC. Full variable domain (rest looked up from reference TRBV5-1 and TRBJ2-1): KAGVTQTPRYLIKTRGQQVTLSCSPISGHRSVSWYQQTPGQGLQFLFEYFSETQRNKGNFPGRFSGRQFSNSRSEMNVSTLELGDSALYLCASSSSGSSYNEQFFGPGTRLTVL.

The V call is TRBV5-1, the J call TRBJ2-7; tentative D call: TRBD1 (5 bases). Germline-derived CDR1 and CDR2 are SGHRS and YFSETQ. CDR3 length: 14 amino acids. V lost 5 bases and J lost 5, with 17 bases in between. The CDR3 loop reads CASRVGAGLHEQYF. CDR3 DNA: TGCGCCAGCAGGGTAGGGGCAGGGCTCCACGAGCAGTACTTC.

This clone appeared once. The chain couples TRBV5-6 to TRBJ2-1, with D possibly matching TRBD1 (7 bases). Germline V gene data show CDR1 as SGHDT and CDR2 as YYEEEE. V was pared by 3 bases and J by 0 bases, with 16 bases between. CDR3 size: 17 residues. CDR3 DNA: TGTGCCAGCAGCTCAGTCCCAGGGGGGAGCTCCTACAATGAGCAGTTCTTC. It translates to CASSSVPGGSSYNEQFF.

The genes are TRBV30 and TRBJ2-3, with D possibly matching TRBD2 (6 bases). Germline lookup yields CDR1 GTSNPN and CDR2 SVGIG (reference sequence). V was cut by 2 bases and J by 2 bases, with 8 bases left in between. There are 13 residues in the CDR3. CDR3 in DNA: TGTGCCTGGAGTCAGCGGGCCACAGATACGCAGTATTTT. Its protein product is CAWSQRATDTQYF.

V usage is TRBV7-9 and J usage is TRBJ2-3; 8 positions agree with TRBD1. The CDR3 length is 17 residues. The ends lost 2 bases at V and 0 bases at J; junction bases unmatched: 7. Germline values: CDR1 SEHNR, CDR2 FQNEAQ (reference sequence). CDR3 DNA sequence: TGTGCCAGCAGCTTAAGGCTTCGGACAGGGAGCACAGATACGCAGTATTTT. Amino acids: CASSLRLRTGSTDTQYF. The variable domain in full, completed from reference TRBV7-9 and TRBJ2-3, reads DTGVSQNPRHKITKRGQNVTFRCDPISEHNRLYWYRQTLGQGPEFLTYFQNEAQLEKSRLLSDRFSAERPKGSFSTLEIQRTEQGDSAMYLCASSLRLRTGSTDTQYFGPGTRLTVL.

This rearrangement joins TRBV28 to TRBJ2-5, with 7 bases aligning to TRBD1. Germline loops: CDR1 MDHEN, CDR2 SYDVKM. The CDR3 covers 15 residues. V was clipped by 2 bases and J by 2 bases; unmatched bases: 5. This CDR3 reads CASSLPTGLQETQYF. DNA for the CDR3: TGTGCCAGCAGTTTACCGACAGGGTTACAAGAGACCCAGTACTTC.

The genes are TRBV27 and TRBJ2-7; a weak D match, TRBD2 (5 bases). In germline, CDR1 is MNHEY, CDR2 SMNVEV (reference sequence). There are 14 residues in the CDR3. With 5 bases removed from V and 0 bases from J, the gap between germline ends came to 11 bases. In DNA, the CDR3 is TGTGCCAGCAGTATCGCTAGCTCCTCCTACGAGCAGTACTTC. This encodes CASSIASSSYEQYF.

The chain uses TRBV5-5 and TRBJ2-7; D might be TRBD1 (6 bases). Germline V gene lookup returns CDR1 SGHKS and CDR2 YYEKEE (reference sequence). V shed 5 bases and J shed 4 bases, with 19 bases lying between them. The CDR3 sequence is 15 residues long. CDR3 DNA sequence: TGTGCCAGCAGACAGGGCCCTCATGATGATTACGAGCAGTACTTC. Residues: CASRQGPHDDYEQYF.

The chain employs TRBV27 and TRBJ2-6, with a tentative D call TRBD1 (6 bases). The CDR3 covers 16 residues. Germline CDR1 MNHEY, CDR2 SMNVEV (reference sequence). V shed 3 bases and J shed 2 bases, with 11 bases lying between them. The CDR3 sequence is CASSFQGSTGANVLTF. In DNA, the CDR3 is TGTGCCAGCAGTTTTCAGGGGTCGACTGGGGCCAACGTCCTGACTTTC.

This clone was counted between two and nine times. The chain joins TRBV28 to TRBJ1-6; the match to TRBD1 covers 8 bases. This CDR3 region has 15 residues. Trimming took 8 bases from V and 9 from J; bases not matched to a gene: 12. CDR1 is MDHEN and CDR2 is SYDVKM in the germline V gene. CDR3: CASDYNRGISSPLHF. Here the CDR3 DNA reads TGTGCCAGCGATTATAACAGGGGGATAAGTTCACCCCTCCACTTT.

The rearrangement uses TRBV6-1 and TRBJ1-3; D is uncertain. V was trimmed by 2 bases and J by 0 bases, leaving 11 bases between them. The CDR3 is made up of 16 amino acids. Germline CDR1 is MNHNS and CDR2 is SASEGT. The CDR3 is CASSESAERSGNTIYF. Here the CDR3 DNA reads TGTGCCAGCAGTGAATCGGCGGAACGCTCTGGAAACACCATATATTTT.

The chain links TRBV27 to TRBJ1-2; 8 nucleotides match TRBD1. Germline-derived CDR1 and CDR2 are MNHEY and SMNVEV (reference sequence). CDR3 length: 14 residues. V was pared by 5 bases and J by 2 bases, with 4 bases of the junction left unmatched. CDR3 bases: TGTGCCAGCAGTACCTACAGGGGGAACTATGGCTACACCTTC. This translates into CASSTYRGNYGYTF.

The chain carries TRBV4-1 and TRBJ1-1; D is possibly TRBD1 (6 bases). The CDR3 consists of 15 residues. Germline CDR1 is MGHRA and CDR2 is YSYEKL. The V end lost 2 bases, the J end lost 2 bases, and 12 bases lay between the germline ends. The CDR3 DNA follows: TGCGCCAGCAGCCAAAGACAGGACTTCAACACTGAAGCTTTCTTT. Translating it yields CASSQRQDFNTEAFF.

This chain joins TRBV30 and TRBJ2-7; 10 bases line up with TRBD1. With 0 bases clipped from V and 5 bases from J, the junction kept 7 bases outside the gene matches. This CDR3 spans 15 amino acids. Germline V gives CDR1 GTSNPN, CDR2 SVGIG (reference sequence). The CDR3 coding sequence is TGTGCCTGGAGTGTACCTCGACAGGGGGCCCACGAGCAGTACTTC. Its protein product is CAWSVPRQGAHEQYF. The full variable domain, its missing parts supplied by reference TRBV30 and TRBJ2-7, is SQTIHQWPATLVQPVGSPLSLECTVEGTSNPNLYWYRQAAGRGLQLLFYSVGIGQISSEVPQNLSASRPQDRQFILSSKKLLLSDSGFYLCAWSVPRQGAHEQYFGPGTRLTVT.

The chain has TRBV28 and TRBJ2-5; D remains unclear. The end of the DNA fits TRBJ2-7 better, so the J call may be wrong. The CDR3 is 12 residues long. Per germline, CDR1 MDHEN and CDR2 SYDVKM. The CDR3 protein is CASTRNGYEQYF. The CDR3 bases are TGTGCCAGCACCAGGAATGGCTACGAGCAGTACTTC.

This chain links TRBV27 with TRBJ2-7, with 11 bases identical to TRBD2. Germline loops: CDR1 MNHEY, CDR2 SMNVEV (reference sequence). This CDR3 has 14 residues. After removal of 0 bases from V and 5 bases from J, the junction contained 0 bases not matched to a gene. In DNA, the CDR3 is TGTGCCAGCAGTTTATCGACTAGCGGGAACGAGCAGTACTTC. Translating it yields CASSLSTSGNEQYF.

The rearrangement uses TRBV11-2 and TRBJ2-6, with D tentatively TRBD1 (6 bases). The CDR3 totals 16 residues. V lost 4 bases and J 4 bases, leaving 14 bases between the germline ends. Germline V gene lookup returns CDR1 SGHAT and CDR2 FQNNGV. CDR3 in amino acids: CASSSGTGSGANVLTF. DNA of the CDR3: TGTGCCAGCAGCTCTGGTACAGGGTCGGGGGCCAACGTCCTGACTTTC.